The 26 T cell receptor beta chains listed next were all sequenced from one sample in a study of T cell repertoires in cytomegalovirus infection. A single record per CDR3 protein comes from TCRdb applying MiXCR to the reads. Among hundreds of thousands of distinct CDR3 sequences listed, 31% were seen once. Antigen specificity for these receptors is unknown. The specimen was cultured CD8+ T cells from PBMCs, collected from culture after CMV antigen stimulation. Receptors originate from a human donor in good health (CMV status not recorded). Some clones in this sample may be carry-over from other donors' samples.

This clonotype was seen a handful of times. The CDR3 bases are TGTGCCAGCAGCTTGGAGGGCAGGAGGGCAGATACGCAGTATTTT. Amino acid sequence: CASSLEGRRADTQYF. The rearrangement links TRBV5-5 to TRBJ2-3; D may be TRBD2 (6 bases). With 0 bases removed from V and 4 bases from J, the gap between germline ends came to 12 bases. CDR3 length: 15 amino acids. The V gene's germline CDR1 is SGHKS and CDR2 YYEKEE (reference sequence).

This clonotype was found a few times. The chain uses TRBV19 and TRBJ1-1, with D unresolved. The germline gives CDR1 LNHDA, CDR2 SQIVND (reference sequence). With 1 base removed from V and 4 bases from J, the gap between germline ends came to 10 bases. The CDR3 totals 14 residues. The CDR3 DNA is TGTGCCAGTAGTATAGCCAATACGGGCACTGAAGCTTTCTTT. Translation gives CASSIANTGTEAFF.

This clonotype was seen a handful of times. The chain joins TRBV7-6 to TRBJ2-1; TRBD2 aligns across 10 bases. CDR1 is SGHVS, CDR2 FNYEAQ, per germline. V was pared by 1 base and J by 0 bases, with 12 bases of the junction left unmatched. This CDR3 spans 20 amino acids. CDR3 sequence reads: CASSLVASGGLTISYNEQFF. CDR3 nucleotides: TGTGCCAGCAGCTTAGTAGCTAGCGGGGGCCTCACCATCTCCTACAATGAGCAGTTCTTC.

This CDR3 reads CSDNREGTEAFF. CDR3 in DNA: TGCAGCGACAACAGGGAGGGCACTGAAGCTTTCTTT. This rearrangement joins TRBV29-1 to TRBJ1-1, with D maybe TRBD1 (6 bases). The CDR3 spans 12 residues. The germline V gene has CDR1 SQVTM and CDR2 ANQGSEA. Trimming took off 7 bases at V and 4 bases at J, with 13 bases between the two ends.

V and J are TRBV4-1 and TRBJ1-1; TRBD1 matches at 10 bases. Germline CDR1 MGHRA, CDR2 YSYEKL. The CDR3 contains 16 residues. Germline trimming cut 2 bases from V and 4 bases from J; bases unmatched to any gene: 7. In DNA, the CDR3 is TGCGCCAGCAGCCAACCCACCGGGACAGGGGTCACTGAAGCTTTCTTT. Translated: CASSQPTGTGVTEAFF.

This clonotype was observed many times. The rearrangement uses TRBV7-2 and TRBJ2-7; 9 bases map to TRBD2. The CDR3 length is 15 residues. In germline, CDR1 is SGHTA, CDR2 FQGNSA. Trimming took 4 bases from V and 5 from J; bases not matched to a gene: 9. The CDR3 protein is CASSSLLAGIDEQYF. The CDR3 DNA reads TGTGCCAGCAGCTCTCTCCTAGCGGGGATCGACGAGCAGTACTTC.

In its sample, this clonotype was seen a few times. This rearrangement joins TRBV11-3 to TRBJ2-3; TRBD2 aligns across 13 bases. The CDR3 has 20 residues. J was trimmed by 0 bases and V by 5 bases; bases with no gene match: 14. Germline assignment: CDR1 SGHNT and CDR2 YENEEA. The CDR3 protein is CASSTRLAGGPFSSTDTQYF. For the CDR3, the DNA is TGTGCCAGCAGCACCCGACTAGCGGGGGGCCCCTTTTCTAGCACAGATACGCAGTATTTT. Looking up the rest from reference TRBV11-3 and TRBJ2-3 gives the full variable domain: EAGVVQSPRYKIIEKKQPVAFWCNPISGHNTLYWYLQNLGQGPELLIRYENEEAVDDSQLPKDRFSAERLKGVDSTLKIQPAELGDSAVYLCASSTRLAGGPFSSTDTQYFGPGTRLTVL.

The CDR3 DNA reads TGCGCCAGCAGCTTGCCTAGCGGGGGCTCTAGCACAGATACGCAGTATTTT. Amino acids: CASSLPSGGSSTDTQYF. This chain uses TRBV5-1 with TRBJ2-3, with 10 bases aligning to TRBD2. With 1 base clipped from V and 0 bases from J, the junction kept 5 bases outside the gene matches. The CDR3 is made up of 17 amino acids. Per the germline V gene, CDR1 is SGHRS and CDR2 is YFSETQ.

In this sample, this clonotype turned up many times. CDR3 amino acids: CASSLWADYNSPLHF. Here the CDR3 DNA reads TGTGCCAGCAGCTTGTGGGCGGACTATAATTCACCCCTCCACTTT. This sequence joins TRBV7-2 and TRBJ1-6; D not resolved. There are 15 residues in the CDR3. V was pared by 3 bases and J by 3 bases, with 9 bases between. CDR1 is SGHTA and CDR2 is FQGNSA in the germline V gene.

At least ten counts were recorded for this clonotype. The chain has TRBV5-1 and TRBJ1-2; unclear D gene. CDR1 SGHRS and CDR2 YFSETQ come from the germline V gene. V lost 1 base and J lost 4, with 8 bases in between. This CDR3 is built from 13 residues. This chain's CDR3 is CASSLQESYGYTF. The CDR3 DNA reads as TGCGCCAGCAGCTTGCAGGAGAGCTATGGCTACACCTTC.

The gene calls are TRBV6-1 and TRBJ1-5; D ambiguous. V was cut by 3 bases and J by 5 bases, with 14 bases left in between. CDR1 MNHNS and CDR2 SASEGT come from the germline V gene. The CDR3 loop spans 15 amino acids. In DNA form, the CDR3 reads TGTGCCAGCAGTGAGCCAACTACGTTCCATCAGCCCCAGCATTTT. Amino acid sequence: CASSEPTTFHQPQHF.

V and J are TRBV20-1 and TRBJ2-3; D uncertain. V lost 3 bases and J 9 bases, leaving 7 bases between the germline ends. The CDR3 is made up of 10 amino acids. From germline, CDR1 is DFQATT and CDR2 SNEGSKA (reference sequence). Written as DNA, the CDR3 is TGCAGTGCTAGCCTTGCAACGCAGTATTTT. The encoded protein is CSASLATQYF.

As to this clonotype: An end of the junction differs from the germline gene, which may be a read error. The chain joins TRBV9 to TRBJ2-5; TRBD1 agrees at 7 bases. Germline V gene sequence: CDR1 SGDLS, CDR2 YYNGEE. CDR3 size: 15 residues. For the CDR3, the DNA is TGTGCCAGAAGCGGATCCGGGACAGCTCAAGAGACCCAGTACTTC. It yields the protein CARSGSGTAQETQYF.

The table lists this clonotype with many counts. The chain carries TRBV7-6 and TRBJ2-3; maybe TRBD1 (6 bases). Trimming removed 6 bases at V and 4 bases at J, with 14 bases between. Germline CDR1 SGHVS, CDR2 FNYEAQ. This CDR3 spans 14 amino acids. CDR3 loop: CASSHGGPADTQYF. The CDR3 bases are TGTGCCAGCAGTCATGGGGGCCCCGCAGATACGCAGTATTTT. Supplemented by reference TRBV7-6 and TRBJ2-3, the full variable domain reads GAGVSQSPRYKVTKRGQDVALRCDPISGHVSLYWYRQALGQGPEFLTYFNYEAQQDKSGLPNDRFSAERPEGSISTLTIQRTEQRDSAMYRCASSHGGPADTQYFGPGTRLTVL.

This clonotype was recorded many times. The chain employs TRBV6-1 and TRBJ2-3, with 8 bases matching TRBD2. The CDR3 length is 16 residues. The junction had 8 bases not matched to a gene; V was cut back by 5 bases and J by 1 base. CDR1 is MNHNS, CDR2 SASEGT, per germline. The CDR3 bases are TGTGCCAGCAGTCCTCGGACTAGCTTAGGCACAGATACGCAGTATTTT. Translated, it gives CASSPRTSLGTDTQYF.

The J gene is TRBJ2-4, the V gene TRBV20-1; 11 positions agree with TRBD1. With 5 bases clipped from V and 2 bases from J, the junction kept 5 bases outside the gene matches. This CDR3 is 15 amino acids long. Germline CDR1 reads DFQATT; CDR2 reads SNEGSKA (reference sequence). This CDR3 reads CSAEGQGVTKNIQYF. DNA for the CDR3: TGCAGTGCTGAGGGACAGGGGGTGACCAAAAACATTCAGTACTTC.

This clonotype was counted only a few times. The chain uses TRBV12-3 or TRBV12-4 and TRBJ1-1; possible D gene TRBD1, 5 bases. The CDR3 covers 14 residues. With 8 bases removed from V and 4 bases from J, the gap between germline ends came to 17 bases. Written as DNA, the CDR3 is TGTGCCAGCGCCTCCTGGGTGGGGGGCACTGAAGCTTTCTTT. Encoded protein: CASASWVGGTEAFF.

The J gene is TRBJ2-5, the V gene TRBV27, with unresolved D. The V end was cut by 1 base, the J end by 1 base, with 10 bases between. Germline V gene lookup returns CDR1 MNHEY and CDR2 SMNVEV (reference sequence). There are 15 residues in the CDR3. In DNA form, the CDR3 reads TGTGCCAGCAGTTTATACGCGACCATCCAAGAGACCCAGTACTTC. Encoded protein: CASSLYATIQETQYF.

The V and J genes are TRBV15 and TRBJ2-3; 7 nucleotides agree with TRBD2. Germline values: CDR1 LNHNV, CDR2 YYDKDF (reference sequence). The CDR3 sequence is 15 residues long. Trimming removed 5 bases from V and 2 bases from J; junction bases left unmatched: 7. CDR3 residues: CATSRRSGATDTQYF. In DNA form, the CDR3 reads TGTGCCACCAGCCGTAGGAGCGGGGCCACAGATACGCAGTATTTT.

V usage is TRBV24-1 and J usage is TRBJ2-2; no clear D. From germline, CDR1 is KGHDR and CDR2 SFDVKD. Deletions cut 1 base from V and 1 base from J, with 9 bases between. The CDR3 covers 16 residues. The CDR3 is CATSDLGHRNTGELFF. Written as DNA, the CDR3 is TGTGCCACCAGTGATTTAGGTCATAGGAACACCGGGGAGCTGTTTTTT.

This clonotype was observed a few times. This chain uses TRBV6-6 with TRBJ1-2, with D tentatively TRBD1 (5 bases). The germline V gene has CDR1 MNHNY and CDR2 SVGAGI (reference sequence). CDR3 size: 14 residues. Deletions cut 5 bases from V and 4 bases from J, with 14 bases between. The CDR3 is CASSHPGAGYGYTF. The CDR3 DNA reads TGTGCCAGCAGTCACCCCGGGGCGGGCTATGGCTACACCTTC.

This clonotype came up many times. CDR3 sequence reads: CASGSPSGVNTGELFF. Written as DNA, the CDR3 is TGTGCCAGCGGATCCCCAAGCGGGGTGAACACCGGGGAGCTGTTTTTT. The chain employs TRBV12-3 or TRBV12-4 and TRBJ2-2; TRBD2 aligns across 7 bases. There are 16 residues in the CDR3. The junction had 10 bases not matched to a gene; V was cut back by 8 bases and J by 1 base.

This clonotype occurred a few times. The gene calls are TRBV27 and TRBJ1-1; D call uncertain. Per the germline V gene, CDR1 is MNHEY and CDR2 is SMNVEV (reference sequence). V gave up 6 bases and J gave up 4 bases, with 12 bases separating them. The CDR3 is 13 residues long. The DNA for the CDR3 is TGTGCCAGCAGGCCCCAGGTGGGCACTGAAGCTTTCTTT. Translation: CASRPQVGTEAFF.

The genes are TRBV20-1 and TRBJ2-7; D is undetermined. The CDR3 is made up of 11 amino acids. The germline gives CDR1 DFQATT, CDR2 SNEGSKA (reference sequence). The V and J ends lost 6 bases and 4 bases respectively, with 10 bases between them. CDR3 in DNA: TGCAGTGCACCTCTAGGGTACGAGCAGTACTTC. It is translated as CSAPLGYEQYF.

The genes are TRBV6-4 and TRBJ2-1; a possible D gene is TRBD1 (6 bases). The CDR3 has 15 residues. Germline CDR1 MRHNA, CDR2 SNTAGT. V dropped 3 bases and J dropped 2 bases, with 11 bases sitting between them. This CDR3 is CASSESRGAYNEQFF. CDR3 DNA: TGTGCCAGCAGTGAGTCCAGGGGCGCCTACAATGAGCAGTTCTTC.

Ten or more counts support this clonotype. The chain joins TRBV7-6 to TRBJ2-7, with 8 bases matching TRBD1. The CDR3 is 14 amino acids. Trimming cost V 1 base and J 10 bases; bases outside gene matches: 9. Germline loops: CDR1 SGHVS, CDR2 FNYEAQ. The CDR3, as DNA: TGTGCCAGCAGCTTAGACGGTACAGGGGGTCATCAGTACTTC. This codes for CASSLDGTGGHQYF.